Described below is a single TCR beta chain sequence and its context. These data come from a study of blood T cell repertoires in COVID-19. Study-wide context: COVID-19 samples from acute and convalescent phases originated in the United States, Italy and Spain. PBMCs, B-cell-depleted T cells, or T cells were the source of the cDNA or gDNA that made up the material.

The CDR3 is 15 residues long. Unmatched junction bases numbered 5, after V lost 0 bases and J lost 6 bases. From germline, CDR1 is ENHRY and CDR2 SYGVKD. Per the original data handling: Nucleated cell number was recorded as an estimate derived from reference gene primer amplification. TCRdb's table, derived via immunoSEQ multiplex PCR, lists solely in-frame clones and lacks some. The V and J calls and clone size come from that table; D and trimming were worked out from the DNA. The sample has about 150,000 clones; approximately 90% are singletons. The source of this sequence is a man between 60 and 75 years old with active or convalescent COVID-19. Sequencing was carried out using peripheral blood. The chain is built from TRBV10-3 and TRBJ2-1, with TRBD2 matching 7 bases. CDR3 nucleotides: TGTGCCATCAGTGAGTCGCCGGGGGGACCCAATGAGCAGTTCTTC. The encoded protein is CAISESPGGPNEQFF.